This T cell receptor beta chain was documented in a study of blood T cell repertoires in COVID-19. The wider study: Acute and convalescent COVID-19 specimens originated in the United States, Italy and Spain. T cells, B-cell-depleted T cells, or PBMCs supplied cDNA or gDNA.

This clone was detected only a few times. CDR3 length: 14 amino acids. The germline V and J ends were trimmed by 4 bases and 1 base, with 8 bases remaining between them. Per germline, CDR1 LNHDA and CDR2 SQIVND (reference sequence). As processed by the authors: Amplification from reference gene primers served as the basis for estimated nucleated cell counts. The assay was immunoSEQ multiplex PCR, and TCRdb's table has in-frame clones only and misses some. That table furnishes V, J and clone size, whereas the DNA furnished D and trimming. The sample has under 95,000 clones, 85% to 90% seen once; the top ten hold approximately 17%.

Sequenced material: peripheral blood. The chain links TRBV19 to TRBJ1-5; a possible D gene is TRBD1 (6 bases). The sequence was collected from a man older than 75 in a cohort sampled during active COVID-19. The CDR3 region is CASSTTGSNQPQHF. Written as DNA, the CDR3 is TGTGCCAGTAGTACCACAGGGAGCAATCAGCCCCAGCATTTT.